These 16 T cell receptor beta chains share one sample of origin, sequenced in a study of glioma-infiltrating T cells after dendritic cell vaccination. TCRdb keeps only in-frame clones here, not all; method: immunoSEQ multiplex PCR. The data show tens of thousands of clones, 80% to 90% seen once. The source material was blood, sampled before dendritic cell vaccination. These receptors all stem from a human donor with glioblastoma.

The chain joins TRBV14 to TRBJ2-5, with TRBD2 matching over 11 bases. Germline V gene data show CDR1 as SGHDN and CDR2 as FVKESK. V shed 0 bases and J 7 bases; nucleotides not matched to a gene: 7. This CDR3 region has 16 residues. CDR3 DNA sequence: TGTGCCAGCAGCCAAGAGTCTAGCGGGAGGCCCGGGACCCAGTACTTC. This codes for CASSQESSGRPGTQYF.

This chain links TRBV2 with TRBJ2-1, with D possibly matching TRBD2 (5 bases). Germline CDR1 and CDR2: SNHLY and FYNNEI. Trimming took off 4 bases at V and 7 bases at J, with 14 bases between the two ends. This CDR3 comprises 14 residues. The CDR3 DNA sequence: TGTGCCAGCAGTGTGGTGGAACGGGATAATGAGCAGTTCTTC. This gives the protein CASSVVERDNEQFF.

This chain connects TRBV2 to TRBJ2-7; no firm D call. V was trimmed by 1 base and J by 2 bases, leaving 15 bases between them. The CDR3 runs 16 residues. Looked up from germline, CDR1 is SNHLY and CDR2 is FYNNEI. CDR3 protein: CASSEGPQLNPYEQYF. The CDR3 DNA reads TGTGCCAGCAGTGAAGGGCCACAGCTAAACCCCTACGAGCAGTACTTC.

The chain uses TRBV6-5 and TRBJ1-5; D is unresolved. The CDR3 consists of 14 residues. V was trimmed by 8 bases and J by 0 bases, leaving 11 bases between them. The germline gives CDR1 MNHEY, CDR2 SVGAGI. The CDR3 reads CASGPGYSNQPQHF. The CDR3 DNA is TGTGCCAGCGGTCCGGGTTATAGCAATCAGCCCCAGCATTTT.

V and J are TRBV14 and TRBJ2-3; D is possibly TRBD2 (6 bases). The V gene lost 1 base and the J gene lost 6 bases, with 14 bases spanning the gap. CDR3 length: 15 residues. Germline values: CDR1 SGHDN, CDR2 FVKESK. CDR3 amino acids: CASSQVTSNPDTQYF. The DNA of the CDR3 is TGTGCCAGCAGCCAAGTTACTAGCAACCCGGATACGCAGTATTTT.

The genes are TRBV7-3 and TRBJ2-3; D is ambiguous. There are 16 residues in the CDR3. CDR1 is SGHTA, CDR2 FQGTGA, per germline. V lost 1 base and J lost 3, with 14 bases in between. The DNA for the CDR3 is TGTGCCAGCAGCTTAAAGGCAGGCCTTGGAACAGATACGCAGTATTTT. Its protein product is CASSLKAGLGTDTQYF.

The gene calls are TRBV7-8 and TRBJ2-7; 8 positions agree with TRBD2. This CDR3 is 17 amino acids long. Per germline, CDR1 SGHVS and CDR2 FQNEAQ. Trimming took 3 bases from V and 4 from J; bases not matched to a gene: 14. The CDR3 DNA is TGTGCCAGCAGCTTTAGCGGGACAAAAACGAGTCCATACGAGCAGTACTTC. This gives the protein CASSFSGTKTSPYEQYF.

The gene calls are TRBV25-1 and TRBJ2-7; 8 nucleotides line up with TRBD2. The ends lost 7 bases at V and 1 base at J; junction bases unmatched: 18. Germline V CDR1 and CDR2: MGHDK, SYGVNS. The length of the CDR3 is 18 residues. The CDR3 loop reads CASTGTRLAGTLSYEQYF. CDR3 nucleotide sequence: TGTGCCAGCACCGGGACAAGATTAGCGGGAACACTATCCTACGAGCAGTACTTC.

This clone was seen a handful of times. The genes are TRBV28 and TRBJ1-1; D is possibly TRBD1 (5 bases). CDR1 and CDR2 (germline): MDHEN, SYDVKM. This CDR3 has 14 amino acids. V was clipped by 3 bases and J by 3 bases, with 11 bases between them. CDR3 protein: CASSFLDSYTEAFF. The CDR3 nucleotides are TGTGCCAGCAGTTTTTTAGACAGTTACACTGAAGCTTTCTTT.

Here the CDR3 DNA reads TGCGCCAGCAGCGAGGAGGAGCGGAAAGCACACATTCAGTACTTC. Translation gives CASSEEERKAHIQYF. This chain joins TRBV5-1 and TRBJ2-4; a possible D gene is TRBD2 (5 bases). The CDR3 extends over 15 amino acids. Trimming took 4 bases from V and 8 from J, leaving 19 bases between them. Germline-derived CDR1 and CDR2 are SGHRS and YFSETQ.

This rearrangement joins TRBV5-4 to TRBJ2-7, with D unresolved. The CDR3 has 14 residues. Looked up from germline, CDR1 is SGHNT and CDR2 is YYREEE (reference sequence). V gave up 0 bases and J gave up 2 bases, with 9 bases separating them. CDR3 coding DNA: TGTGCCAGCAGCTTGGATCACAGTCCCTACGAGCAGTACTTC. Protein: CASSLDHSPYEQYF.

The rearrangement joins TRBV30 to TRBJ2-1; 9 bases line up with TRBD2. This CDR3 has 15 residues. V lost 0 bases to trimming and J lost 9 bases; unmatched junction nucleotides: 9. Germline V gene lookup returns CDR1 GTSNPN and CDR2 SVGIG (reference sequence). The CDR3 nucleotides read TGTGCCTGGAGTGTCGGGTTAGCGGGAGAGGGTGAGCAGTTCTTC. Translated: CAWSVGLAGEGEQFF.

V and J are TRBV12-2 and TRBJ1-1; TRBD1, the table's D call, was not compared with the DNA. TRBV12-2 counts as a pseudogene. The length of the CDR3 is 15 residues. As DNA, the CDR3 is TGTGCAAGTCGCCGGGACAGGGGCGCGGACACTGAAGCTTTCTTT. Translating gives CASRRDRGADTEAFF.

This clone came up once. The chain joins TRBV19 to TRBJ1-2; 8 nucleotides line up with TRBD1. Germline V lookup: CDR1 LNHDA, CDR2 SQIVND (reference sequence). The CDR3 contains 18 residues. Losses at the gene ends were 5 bases for V and 2 bases for J; bases not matched to a gene: 16. CDR3 nucleotide sequence: TGTGCCAGTAGTGGGGTGAAAAGCGACAGGGGAAGAAACTATGGCTACACCTTC. This encodes CASSGVKSDRGRNYGYTF. The whole variable domain, filled in from reference TRBV19 and TRBJ1-2, reads DGGITQSPKYLFRKEGQNVTLSCEQNLNHDAMYWYRQDPGQGLRLIYYSQIVNDFQKGDIAEGYSVSREKKESFPLTVTSAQKNPTAFYLCASSGVKSDRGRNYGYTFGSGTRLTVV.

The chain links TRBV7-8 to TRBJ2-7; D is undetermined. Germline V gene data show CDR1 as SGHVS and CDR2 as FQNEAQ. With 0 bases removed from V and 4 bases from J, the gap between germline ends came to 7 bases. The CDR3 contains 13 residues. This chain's CDR3 is CASSLAPGYEQYF. In DNA, the CDR3 is TGTGCCAGCAGCTTAGCGCCGGGTTACGAGCAGTACTTC. The full variable domain, completed using reference TRBV7-8 and TRBJ2-7, is GAGVSQSPRYKVAKRGQDVALRCDPISGHVSLFWYQQALGQGPEFLTYFQNEAQLDKSGLPSDRFFAERPEGSVSTLKIQRTQQEDSAVYLCASSLAPGYEQYFGPGTRLTVT.

This clone was seen once. Germline and junction disagree at one end, which may indicate a read error. CDR3 loop: CASSLAGLTTYNEQFF. The DNA of the CDR3 is TGCGCCAGCAGTTTGGCCGGACTAACGACTTACAATGAGCAGTTCTTC. The rearrangement uses TRBV5-1 and TRBJ2-1, with D perhaps TRBD2 (6 bases). In germline, CDR1 is SGHRS, CDR2 YFSETQ. The CDR3 runs to 16 residues.